Here is one T cell receptor beta chain with its context. No antigen is known for it. The PCR was carried out with 60 Vbeta primers and 13 Jbeta primers. Profiling relied on immunoSEQ multiplex PCR, and the TCRdb table lists in-frame clones only, not all of them. The sample holds 120,000 or so clones, over 70% seen once. This sample is part of a study of cytomegalovirus exposure and HLA in healthy donors. Study-wide results and caveats: Looking again later, the authors saw that most CMV-associated TCR beta chains seemed HLA-restricted. By HLA locus, TCR association rates varied in a later analysis, with DRB1 showing the most and HLA-C the fewest. Immune exposure data for these donors was limited to CMV serostatus.

V shed 6 bases, J shed 3 bases, and the junction held 7 bases outside the gene matches. From germline, CDR1 is KGHSH and CDR2 LQKENI. The CDR3 totals 14 residues. This clonotype originated in a woman in her 50s in good health and CMV-seropositive. Sequenced material: PBMCs. The chain employs TRBV18 and TRBJ1-2, with 7 nucleotides matching TRBD1. The chain's CDR3 is CASSPQGEYYGYTF. Here the CDR3 DNA reads TGTGCCAGCTCCCCGCAGGGGGAATACTATGGCTACACCTTC.